A selection of T cell receptor beta chains follows, all from one sample in a study of long-term antiretroviral therapy in people with HIV. Generated by immunoSEQ multiplex PCR, the TCRdb table keeps only in-frame clones and is missing some. The profile shows about 21,000 clones, about 81% of them singletons. Sequenced material: unsorted PBMCs, taken 0.9 years after starting antiretroviral therapy. The receptors come from a man younger than 35 with HIV. Each CDR3 is given with its conserved first and last residue. The D gene is left open where the match is weak. A row's size may be missing; if present it is once, few, many or a size class.

J,size,D,V,CDR3,DNA
TRBJ1-2,-,-,TRBV7-9,CASSLSPGQSYGYTF,TGTGCCAGCAGCTTAAGTCCGGGACAATCCTATGGCTACACCTTC
TRBJ1-5,once,-,TRBV7-9,CASSLGDNQPQHF,TGTGCCAGCAGCTTGGGTGACAATCAGCCCCAGCATTTT
TRBJ1-1,-,-,TRBV7-2,CASSFRASGVTEAFF,TGTGCCAGCAGCTTTCGGGCGTCAGGGGTGACTGAAGCTTTCTTT
TRBJ2-4,-,TRBD1,TRBV29-1,CSVEVSDRDEYIQYF,TGCAGCGTTGAGGTCTCGGACAGGGATGAATACATTCAGTACTTC
TRBJ1-1,few,-,TRBV14,CASSQGSWGAEAFF,TGTGCCAGCAGCCAAGGATCGTGGGGCGCTGAAGCTTTCTTT
TRBJ1-2,-,-,TRBV28,CASSPLWASYGYTF,TGTGCCAGCAGCCCTCTATGGGCCTCCTATGGCTACACCTTC
TRBJ2-5,-,TRBD2,TRBV10-3,CAISEFSGGPQETQYF,TGTGCCATCAGTGAGTTCAGCGGGGGGCCCCAAGAGACCCAGTACTTC
TRBJ2-2,once,TRBD2,TRBV5-1,CASSLEAGGPTGELFF,TGCGCCAGCAGCTTGGAAGCGGGGGGTCCGACCGGGGAGCTGTTTTTT
TRBJ2-2,-,TRBD1,TRBV18,CASSPTGISGELFF,TGTGCCAGCTCACCGACAGGGATAAGCGGGGAGCTGTTTTTT
TRBJ2-1,-,-,TRBV5-1,CASHGSLEGNEQFF,TGCGCCAGCCACGGCTCCCTGGAGGGGAATGAGCAGTTCTTC
TRBJ1-2,-,-,TRBV9,CASSVGGHLEDANYGYTF,TGTGCCAGCAGCGTAGGGGGACATCTCGAGGATGCTAACTATGGCTACACCTTC
TRBJ1-1,-,-,TRBV10-3,CAISESAARSMNTEAFF,TGTGCCATCAGTGAGTCCGCCGCGAGGTCCATGAACACTGAAGCTTTCTTT
TRBJ2-5,-,-,TRBV7-6,CASSLKVVGETQYF,TGTGCCAGCAGCTTAAAAGTGGTGGGAGAGACCCAGTACTTC
TRBJ1-1,-,-,TRBV6-5,CASSSFGQYTEAFF,TGTGCCAGCAGTTCCTTCGGACAGTACACTGAAGCTTTCTTT
TRBJ1-6,-,TRBD1,TRBV5-1,CASSTGQRQGSPLHF,TGCGCCAGCAGCACGGGACAGCGGCAGGGTTCACCCCTCCACTTT
TRBJ1-6,-,-,TRBV19,CASSRVGRKMGSPLHF,TGTGCCAGTAGTAGAGTGGGGCGGAAAATGGGATCACCCCTCCACTTT
TRBJ2-2,-,-,TRBV7-3,CASSSEGVSTGELFF,TGTGCCAGCAGCTCCGAGGGGGTCTCCACCGGGGAGCTGTTTTTT
TRBJ2-5,-,TRBD1,TRBV23-1,CASPPTGELQETQYF,TGCGCCAGCCCACCGACAGGGGAGCTCCAAGAGACCCAGTACTTC
TRBJ1-3,-,-,TRBV9,CASSPRGGTETNTIYF,TGTGCCAGCAGCCCCCGGGGGGGGACGGAGACCAACACCATATATTTT
TRBJ2-4,-,-,TRBV5-5,CASSTTPEISKNIQYF,TGTGCCAGCAGCACCACGCCGGAGATAAGCAAAAACATTCAGTACTTC
TRBJ2-5,-,TRBD2,TRBV4-1,CASSRGLAGEETQYF,TGCGCCAGCAGCCGGGGACTAGCGGGGGAGGAGACCCAGTACTTC
TRBJ2-1,-,TRBD2,TRBV27,CASSFQRGNYNEQFF,TGTGCCAGCAGTTTCCAGCGGGGGAACTACAATGAGCAGTTCTTC
TRBJ2-2,-,-,TRBV9,CASTGHPNTGELFF,TGTGCCAGCACCGGACACCCGAACACCGGGGAGCTGTTTTTT